These 8 T cell receptor beta chains share one sample of origin, sequenced in a study of shared T cell receptors in the human thymus (dated by TCRdb to about 2021). Libraries were prepared through the immunoSEQ multiplex PCR assay. TCRdb retrieved this table from immuneACCESS and kept in-frame rearrangements only. Not all clones are present; in checked studies, unresolved V genes account for under half, and no reason is known for the remainder. The table for this sample lists 450,000 to 650,000 clones; 75% to 85% of them were counted only once. Clones ranked in the top ten supply 0.01% to 0.015% of the sample. This sample also appeared in a second study, on human thymus T cells.

The source material was thymocytes. These receptors were collected from a boy under three years old with a congenital heart defect. Donor details come from another sample of the same person, matched by shared clones.

This chain uses TRBV14 with TRBJ2-2; D is perhaps TRBD1 (6 bases). Trimming shortened V by 4 bases and J by 6 bases, and 24 bases separated the two germline ends. The CDR3 length is 18 residues. The germline CDR1 and CDR2 sequences are SGHDN and FVKESK. CDR3 in amino acids: CASSPLFLQGEGAGELFF. In DNA form, the CDR3 reads TGTGCCAGCAGCCCTCTTTTCCTACAGGGAGAGGGAGCCGGGGAGCTGTTTTTT.

J is TRBJ2-4 and V is TRBV27; TRBD2 might be the D (5 bases). V was trimmed by 4 bases and J by 3 bases, leaving 19 bases between them. Germline V gives CDR1 MNHEY, CDR2 SMNVEV (reference sequence). This CDR3 spans 17 amino acids. The CDR3 DNA is TGTGCCAGCAGTTCCCACCTCTCCAGACGGGGCAAAAACATTCAGTACTTC. This gives the protein CASSSHLSRRGKNIQYF.

V and J are TRBV9 and TRBJ1-2; no clear D. CDR1 and CDR2 (germline): SGDLS, YYNGEE. V gave up 3 bases and J gave up 7 bases, with 10 bases separating them. This CDR3 contains 12 residues. CDR3 nucleotides: TGTGCCAGCAGCGCGTCAAGACTTGGCTACACCTTC. Residues: CASSASRLGYTF.

The chain employs TRBV27 and TRBJ2-5, with 9 bases matching TRBD1. The CDR3 totals 18 residues. Germline V gives CDR1 MNHEY, CDR2 SMNVEV (reference sequence). V lost 2 bases and J lost 5; bases outside the gene matches: 15. The CDR3 sequence is CASSLDSPGQGRYETQYF. The CDR3 nucleotides read TGTGCCAGCAGTTTAGATTCACCGGGACAGGGACGTTACGAGACCCAGTACTTC.

The count of this clone is one. The chain uses TRBV10-3 and TRBJ2-7; 11 bases align to TRBD2. CDR1 ENHRY and CDR2 SYGVKD come from the germline V gene. Trimming took 0 bases from V and 1 from J; bases not matched to a gene: 2. The CDR3 runs to 16 residues. The CDR3 nucleotides read TGTGCCATCAGTGAGTCGACTAGCGGGATATCCTACGAGCAGTACTTC. Protein: CAISESTSGISYEQYF.

The chain carries TRBV19 and TRBJ2-7; 10 bases are a match to TRBD1. CDR1 LNHDA and CDR2 SQIVND come from the germline V gene (reference sequence). The CDR3 sequence is 13 residues long. V lost 8 bases and J lost 1; bases outside the gene matches: 2. CDR3 nucleotides: TGTGCCAGTTGGGGACAGGGGTCCTACGAGCAGTACTTC. It encodes CASWGQGSYEQYF.

CDR3 amino acids: CASSLYGMVNYGYTF. The CDR3 DNA reads as TGTGCCAGCAGCCTCTACGGGATGGTCAACTATGGCTACACCTTC. The genes are TRBV6-1 and TRBJ1-2; no definite D call. The CDR3 covers 15 residues. The V and J ends lost 6 bases and 2 bases respectively, with 16 bases between them. Germline CDR1 MNHNS, CDR2 SASEGT.

This clone was seen a handful of times. The chain employs TRBV6-1 and TRBJ2-7, with 7 bases aligning to TRBD1. Germline V gene lookup returns CDR1 MNHNS and CDR2 SASEGT. The CDR3 is 16 amino acids. V was pared by 1 base and J by 3 bases, with 9 bases of the junction left unmatched. CDR3 bases: TGTGCCAGCAGTGAAGGGGCTAAGACAGGGATCTACGAGCAGTACTTC. Translated: CASSEGAKTGIYEQYF.